A selection of T cell receptor beta chains follows, all from one sample in a study of cytomegalovirus exposure and HLA in healthy donors. Sequenced by immunoSEQ multiplex PCR; TCRdb stores in-frame clones only, minus some. This table holds under 200,000 clones, 78% found once. The sequenced material came from PBMCs. All receptors derive from a woman in her thirties or forties in good health and CMV-seronegative. CDR3s include the opening cysteine and the closing phenylalanine or tryptophan. The order of the fields is D gene, V gene, J gene, clone size, CDR3 DNA, CDR3 protein. The D gene is left open where the match is weak. Clone sizes are given selectively: once, few, many, or a class where the clone is expanded.

D: .
V: TRBV19
J: TRBJ1-1
size: .
DNA: TGTGCCAGTAGTAACCAAAAGAAGGGGATTTGGGTAAACACTGAAGCTTTCTTT
CDR3: CASSNQKKGIWVNTEAFF

D: .
V: TRBV18
J: TRBJ1-1
size: .
DNA: TGTGCCAGCTCACGGTCAAGGGGCGAGACTGAAGCTTTCTTT
CDR3: CASSRSRGETEAFF

D: TRBD1
V: TRBV5-1
J: TRBJ2-3
size: .
DNA: TGCGCCAGCAGCTTGGGGCAGGGGGCCCGGTCCTTACGGGTAGATACGCAGTATTTT
CDR3: CASSLGQGARSLRVDTQYF

D: .
V: TRBV28
J: TRBJ1-2
size: .
DNA: TGTGCCAGCAGTTCCTCCGGACAGCCAGCTAACTATGGCTACACCTTC
CDR3: CASSSSGQPANYGYTF

D: TRBD1
V: TRBV28
J: TRBJ2-1
size: .
DNA: TGTGCCAGCAGTAAGGACAGGGGCTCCTACAATGAGCAGTTCTTC
CDR3: CASSKDRGSYNEQFF

D: .
V: TRBV5-6
J: TRBJ2-3
size: .
DNA: TGTGCCAGCAGCTTGACAGCGGCCTACACAGATACGCAGTATTTT
CDR3: CASSLTAAYTDTQYF

D: TRBD1
V: TRBV5-1
J: TRBJ1-1
size: few
DNA: TGCGCCAGCAGCTTGGAGCACAGGGGTAACACTGAAGCTTTCTTT
CDR3: CASSLEHRGNTEAFF

D: .
V: TRBV5-5
J: TRBJ2-7
size: .
DNA: TGTGCCAGCAGCTTAGGACCAGAGGGGCAGTACTTC
CDR3: CASSLGPEGQYF

D: TRBD1
V: TRBV13
J: TRBJ2-7
size: .
DNA: TGTGCCAGCAGCTTTGATAGGACAGGGAGCTCCTACGAGCAGTACTTC
CDR3: CASSFDRTGSSYEQYF

D: .
V: TRBV4-1
J: TRBJ1-1
size: .
DNA: TGCGCCAGCAGCCAAACCCCCGGGTGGAGGACTGAAGCTTTCTTT
CDR3: CASSQTPGWRTEAFF

D: TRBD1
V: TRBV9
J: TRBJ1-2
size: .
DNA: TGTGCCAGCAGCGCACAGGGGCTCTATGGCTACACCTTC
CDR3: CASSAQGLYGYTF

D: .
V: TRBV7-3
J: TRBJ1-1
size: .
DNA: TGTGCCAGCAGCTTTAGAGGTGGCACTGAAGCTTTCTTT
CDR3: CASSFRGGTEAFF

D: .
V: TRBV6-1
J: TRBJ1-3
size: .
DNA: TGTGCCAGCAGTGATCCCGGTCCTTACTCTGGAAACACCATATATTTT
CDR3: CASSDPGPYSGNTIYF

D: .
V: TRBV4-1
J: TRBJ1-1
size: .
DNA: TGCGCCAGCAGCCAAGGGCAGGGGCCGGACACTGAAGCTTTCTTT
CDR3: CASSQGQGPDTEAFF

D: TRBD2
V: TRBV11-2
J: TRBJ2-3
size: .
DNA: TGTGCCAGCAGCTTAGGACTAGCGGCGCAGTATTTT
CDR3: CASSLGLAAQYF

D: .
V: TRBV7-9
J: TRBJ1-1
size: once
DNA: TGTGCCAGCAGCTTATCCCCCTCTCACAGGGCAAGCACTGAAGCTTTCTTT
CDR3: CASSLSPSHRASTEAFF

D: .
V: TRBV28
J: TRBJ2-7
size: .
DNA: TGTGCCAGCAGGGACAACTACGAGCAGTACTTC
CDR3: CASRDNYEQYF